The 3 T cell receptor beta chains presented below share a single source sample, sequenced in a study of cytomegalovirus exposure and HLA in healthy donors. Primers included in the PCR were 60 Vbeta and 13 Jbeta primers. Clones were sequenced by immunoSEQ multiplex PCR, and TCRdb holds only the in-frame ones, with some missing. The data show over 95,000 clones, approximately 74% seen once. Sequencing was done on a sample of PBMCs. These receptors originate from a woman aged 40-49 years in good health and CMV-seropositive.

V usage is TRBV7-2 and J usage is TRBJ1-4; D is perhaps TRBD1 (5 bases). The germline CDR1 and CDR2 sequences are SGHTA and FQGNSA. The CDR3 is 12 amino acids. V was cut by 7 bases and J by 8 bases, with 11 bases left in between. The CDR3 nucleotides are TGTGCCAGCAATAGGGAGGGGGAAAAACTGTTTTTT. Translated, it gives CASNREGEKLFF.

CDR3 bases: TGCGCCAGCAGCCTTGGGGACAGGGGATATTATGCCTCTAGCACAGATACGCAGTATTTT. Translation: CASSLGDRGYYASSTDTQYF. This chain uses TRBV5-1 with TRBJ2-3, with 10 nucleotides matching TRBD1. The germline gives CDR1 SGHRS, CDR2 YFSETQ. V was pared by 4 bases and J by 0 bases, with 17 bases of the junction left unmatched. CDR3 size: 20 residues.

The chain carries TRBV19 and TRBJ1-2, with 7 bases fitting TRBD1. V gave up 2 bases and J gave up 3 bases; unmatched junction bases: 15. The CDR3 consists of 18 residues. Germline V gene sequence: CDR1 LNHDA, CDR2 SQIVND (reference sequence). The chain's CDR3 is CASSISVTWTGTHYGYTF. In DNA form, the CDR3 reads TGTGCCAGTAGTATATCCGTTACTTGGACAGGTACACACTATGGCTACACCTTC.